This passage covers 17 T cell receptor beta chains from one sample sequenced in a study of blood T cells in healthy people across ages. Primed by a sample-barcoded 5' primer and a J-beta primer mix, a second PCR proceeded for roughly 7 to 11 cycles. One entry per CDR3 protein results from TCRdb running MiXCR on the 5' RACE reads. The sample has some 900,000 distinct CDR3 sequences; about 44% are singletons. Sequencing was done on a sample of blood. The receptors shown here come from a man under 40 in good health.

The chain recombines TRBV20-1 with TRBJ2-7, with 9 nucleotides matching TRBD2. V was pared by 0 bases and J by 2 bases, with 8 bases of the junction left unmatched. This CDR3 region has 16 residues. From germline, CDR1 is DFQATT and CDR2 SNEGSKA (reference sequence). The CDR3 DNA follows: TGCAGTGCTAGAGATCCTGGCGGGAGGGCTACCTACGAGCAGTACTTC. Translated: CSARDPGGRATYEQYF.

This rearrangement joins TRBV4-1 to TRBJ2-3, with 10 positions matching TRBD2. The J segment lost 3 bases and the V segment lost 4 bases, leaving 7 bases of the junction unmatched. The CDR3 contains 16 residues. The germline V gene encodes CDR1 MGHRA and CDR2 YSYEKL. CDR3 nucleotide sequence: TGCGCCAGCAGCCCCCACAGCGGGGGGGCGACAGATACGCAGTATTTT. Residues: CASSPHSGGATDTQYF.

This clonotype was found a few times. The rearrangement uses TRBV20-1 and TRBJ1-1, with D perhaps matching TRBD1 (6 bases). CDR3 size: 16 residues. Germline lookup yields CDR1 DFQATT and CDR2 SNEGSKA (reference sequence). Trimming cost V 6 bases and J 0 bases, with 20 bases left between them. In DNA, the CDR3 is TGCAGTGCACCCCGTAGGACAGCCCGCATGAACACTGAAGCTTTCTTT. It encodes CSAPRRTARMNTEAFF.

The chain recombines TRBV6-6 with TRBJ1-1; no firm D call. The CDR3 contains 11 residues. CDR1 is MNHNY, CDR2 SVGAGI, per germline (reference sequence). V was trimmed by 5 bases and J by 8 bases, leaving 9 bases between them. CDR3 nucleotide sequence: TGTGCCAGCAGTAAGGGCGGGGAAGCTTTCTTT. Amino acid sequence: CASSKGGEAFF.

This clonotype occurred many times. This CDR3 reads CASSPLAGGYNEQFF. The CDR3 coding sequence is TGTGCCAGCAGCCCGCTAGCGGGGGGTTACAATGAGCAGTTCTTC. This chain links TRBV18 with TRBJ2-1, with TRBD2 matching 11 bases. The CDR3 runs 15 residues. Trimming took 8 bases from V and 4 from J; bases not matched to a gene: 7. The germline CDR1 and CDR2 sequences are KGHSH and LQKENI.

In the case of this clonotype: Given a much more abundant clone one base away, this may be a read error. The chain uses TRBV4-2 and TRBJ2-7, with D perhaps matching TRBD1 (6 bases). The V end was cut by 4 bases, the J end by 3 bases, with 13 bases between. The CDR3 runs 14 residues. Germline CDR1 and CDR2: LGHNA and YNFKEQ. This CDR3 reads CASSRAKDSYEQYF. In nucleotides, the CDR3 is TGTGCCAGCAGCCGGGCTAAGGACAGCTACGAGCAGTACTTC.

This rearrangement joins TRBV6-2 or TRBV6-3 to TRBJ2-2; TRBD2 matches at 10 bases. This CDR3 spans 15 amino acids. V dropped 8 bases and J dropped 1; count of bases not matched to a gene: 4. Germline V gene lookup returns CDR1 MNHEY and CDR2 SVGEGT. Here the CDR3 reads CASSGTSENTGELFF. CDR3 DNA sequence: TGTGCCAGCTCTGGGACTAGCGAGAACACCGGGGAGCTGTTTTTT.

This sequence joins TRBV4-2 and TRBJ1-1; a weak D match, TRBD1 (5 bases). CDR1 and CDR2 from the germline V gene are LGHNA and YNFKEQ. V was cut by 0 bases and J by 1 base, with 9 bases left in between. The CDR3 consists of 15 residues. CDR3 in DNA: TGTGCCAGCAGCCAAGATCAGGGCGGGAACACTGAAGCTTTCTTT. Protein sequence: CASSQDQGGNTEAFF.

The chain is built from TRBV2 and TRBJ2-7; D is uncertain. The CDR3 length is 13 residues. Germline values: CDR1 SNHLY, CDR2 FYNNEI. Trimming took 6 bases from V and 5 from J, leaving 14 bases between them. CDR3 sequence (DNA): TGTGCCAGCAGCCCCCCCTCGGCGAACGAGCAGTACTTC. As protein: CASSPPSANEQYF.

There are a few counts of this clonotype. The CDR3 nucleotides are TGTGCCAGCAGTTGGGGGGGTACCGGATACGAGCAGTACTTC. Translation: CASSWGGTGYEQYF. V usage is TRBV12-3 or TRBV12-4 and J usage is TRBJ2-7, with TRBD2 matching 7 bases. Trimming removed 4 bases from V and 4 bases from J; junction bases left unmatched: 7. The CDR3 is 14 amino acids.

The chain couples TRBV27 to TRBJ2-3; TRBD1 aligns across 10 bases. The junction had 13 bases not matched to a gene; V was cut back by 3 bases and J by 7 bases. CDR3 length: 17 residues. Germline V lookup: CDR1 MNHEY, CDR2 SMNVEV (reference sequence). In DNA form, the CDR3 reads TGTGCCAGCAGTTTCCTCCCCGGGACAGGGGCCCCAAATACGCAGTATTTT. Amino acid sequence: CASSFLPGTGAPNTQYF.

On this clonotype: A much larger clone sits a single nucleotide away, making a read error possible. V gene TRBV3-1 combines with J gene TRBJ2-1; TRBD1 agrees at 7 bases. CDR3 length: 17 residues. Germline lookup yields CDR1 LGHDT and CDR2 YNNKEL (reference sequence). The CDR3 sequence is CAGRPHRGESSYNEQFF. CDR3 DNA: TGTGCCGGCAGACCGCACAGGGGCGAATCCTCCTACAATGAGCAGTTCTTC.

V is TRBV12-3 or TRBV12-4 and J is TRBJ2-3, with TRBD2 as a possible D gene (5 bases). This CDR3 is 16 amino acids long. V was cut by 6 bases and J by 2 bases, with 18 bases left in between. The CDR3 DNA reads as TGTGCCAGCAGACCTCCGGGGAGAGGAGCCACAGATACGCAGTATTTT. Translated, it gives CASRPPGRGATDTQYF.

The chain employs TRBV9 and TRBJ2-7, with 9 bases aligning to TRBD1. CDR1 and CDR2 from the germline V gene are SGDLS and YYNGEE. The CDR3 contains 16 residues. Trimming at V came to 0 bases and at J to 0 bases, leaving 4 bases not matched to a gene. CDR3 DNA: TGTGCCAGCAGCGTAGTCGAGACAGGGGGCTCCTACGAGCAGTACTTC. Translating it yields CASSVVETGGSYEQYF.

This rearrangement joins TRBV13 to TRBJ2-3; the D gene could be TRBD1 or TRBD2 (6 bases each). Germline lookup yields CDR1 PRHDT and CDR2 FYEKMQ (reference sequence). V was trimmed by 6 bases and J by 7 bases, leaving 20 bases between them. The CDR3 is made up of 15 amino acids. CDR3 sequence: CASRFSGRGQNTQYF. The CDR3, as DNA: TGTGCCAGCAGATTCTCAGGGCGGGGACAAAATACGCAGTATTTT.

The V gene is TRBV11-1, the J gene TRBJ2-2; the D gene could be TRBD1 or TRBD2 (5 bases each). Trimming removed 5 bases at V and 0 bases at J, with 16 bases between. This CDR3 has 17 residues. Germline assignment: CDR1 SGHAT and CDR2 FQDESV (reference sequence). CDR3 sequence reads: CASSVGWGPTNTGELFF. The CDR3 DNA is TGTGCCAGCAGCGTAGGATGGGGACCAACGAACACCGGGGAGCTGTTTTTT.

The CDR3 nucleotides read TGTGCCAGCAGCGCCCTCACTTACGAGCAGTACTTC. Its protein product is CASSALTYEQYF. The chain combines TRBV11-2 with TRBJ2-7, with D unclear. The germline gives CDR1 SGHAT, CDR2 FQNNGV. Between the trimmed V and J ends, which lost 5 bases and 4 bases, there was a span of 9 bases. The CDR3 length is 12 residues.